The rows below give T cell receptor beta chains drawn from one sample of a study of beta chain features in type 1 diabetes. Sequencing was performed with immunoSEQ multiplex PCR; in TCRdb, only in-frame clones are kept and a portion is missing. The sample includes some 350,000 clones, approximately 13% seen only once; the top ten take about 0.016%. The sequencing sample was made of naive CD4+ T cells from blood. The receptors were sampled from a woman aged 18-29 years with type 1 diabetes. Each CDR3 is given with its conserved first and last residue. D genes are given only for firm matches. Clone size is shown for a subset of rows, as once, few, many or a class of expanded clone.

clone size: .
V gene: TRBV28
J gene: TRBJ2-1
D gene: .
CDR3 protein: CASTIPTGLNEQFF
CDR3 DNA: TGTGCCAGCACCATCCCGACAGGTCTCAATGAGCAGTTCTTC

clone size: few
V gene: TRBV15
J gene: TRBJ2-5
D gene: .
CDR3 protein: CATSSGETQYF
CDR3 DNA: TGTGCCACCAGCAGCGGAGAGACCCAGTACTTC

clone size: .
V gene: TRBV13
J gene: TRBJ1-2
D gene: TRBD1
CDR3 protein: CASSPGQGIGYGYTF
CDR3 DNA: TGTGCCAGCAGCCCCGGACAGGGCATAGGCTATGGCTACACCTTC

clone size: .
V gene: TRBV29-1
J gene: TRBJ1-2
D gene: .
CDR3 protein: CSVIGRVNYGYTF
CDR3 DNA: TGCAGCGTTATCGGCAGGGTAAACTATGGCTACACCTTC

clone size: few
V gene: TRBV28
J gene: TRBJ2-7
D gene: TRBD1
CDR3 protein: CASGTGSYEQYF
CDR3 DNA: TGTGCCAGCGGGACAGGGTCCTACGAGCAGTACTTC

clone size: few
V gene: TRBV2
J gene: TRBJ2-7
D gene: TRBD1
CDR3 protein: CASTGTGYEQYF
CDR3 DNA: TGTGCCAGCACCGGGACAGGGTACGAGCAGTACTTC

clone size: .
V gene: TRBV6-5
J gene: TRBJ2-3
D gene: .
CDR3 protein: CASSYTGDFVDTQYF
CDR3 DNA: TGTGCCAGCAGTTACACGGGGGACTTCGTGGATACGCAGTATTTT

clone size: few
V gene: TRBV29-1
J gene: TRBJ1-2
D gene: .
CDR3 protein: CSVDSGGELDYGYTF
CDR3 DNA: TGCAGCGTTGATTCTGGTGGGGAGCTAGACTATGGCTACACCTTC

clone size: few
V gene: TRBV9
J gene: TRBJ2-3
D gene: .
CDR3 protein: CASSPISDTQYF
CDR3 DNA: TGTGCCAGCAGCCCAATTAGCGATACGCAGTATTTT

clone size: once
V gene: TRBV4-1
J gene: TRBJ2-1
D gene: .
CDR3 protein: CASSYFAGTGTYNEQFF
CDR3 DNA: TGCGCCAGCAGCTATTTCGCCGGGACTGGGACTTACAATGAGCAGTTCTTC

clone size: .
V gene: TRBV7-9
J gene: TRBJ2-1
D gene: .
CDR3 protein: CASSLVSGFGNEQFF
CDR3 DNA: TGTGCCAGCAGCTTAGTTTCAGGGTTCGGCAATGAGCAGTTCTTC

clone size: .
V gene: TRBV19
J gene: TRBJ1-2
D gene: .
CDR3 protein: CASTPWGRALAHGYTF
CDR3 DNA: TGTGCCAGTACACCGTGGGGGCGGGCATTGGCCCATGGCTACACCTTC

clone size: .
V gene: TRBV5-4
J gene: TRBJ2-3
D gene: .
CDR3 protein: CASSQRRGFTDTQYF
CDR3 DNA: TGTGCCAGCAGCCAACGCAGGGGATTCACAGATACGCAGTATTTT

clone size: .
V gene: TRBV5-1
J gene: TRBJ2-1
D gene: TRBD2
CDR3 protein: CASSLMRGVSNEQFF
CDR3 DNA: TGCGCCAGCAGCTTAATGCGGGGGGTCAGCAATGAGCAGTTCTTC

clone size: few
V gene: TRBV18
J gene: TRBJ2-1
D gene: TRBD2
CDR3 protein: CASSPAGGYNEQFF
CDR3 DNA: TGTGCCAGCTCACCGGCGGGAGGGTACAATGAGCAGTTCTTC

clone size: .
V gene: TRBV6-5
J gene: TRBJ1-2
D gene: TRBD1
CDR3 protein: CASSYTGAEYGYTF
CDR3 DNA: TGTGCCAGCAGTTACACAGGGGCGGAATATGGCTACACCTTC

clone size: .
V gene: TRBV19
J gene: TRBJ1-5
D gene: TRBD1
CDR3 protein: CASSMYRGHDQPQHF
CDR3 DNA: TGTGCCAGTAGTATGTACAGGGGCCACGATCAGCCCCAGCATTTT

clone size: few
V gene: TRBV5-1
J gene: TRBJ2-5
D gene: .
CDR3 protein: CASSLESQETQYF
CDR3 DNA: TGCGCCAGCAGCTTAGAGTCTCAAGAGACCCAGTACTTC

clone size: .
V gene: TRBV10-2
J gene: TRBJ1-1
D gene: TRBD1
CDR3 protein: CASMRWGQTNTEAFF
CDR3 DNA: TGCGCCAGCATGAGGTGGGGACAGACGAACACTGAAGCTTTCTTT

clone size: few
V gene: TRBV6-5
J gene: TRBJ2-1
D gene: TRBD2
CDR3 protein: CASSYSGREGLKFF
CDR3 DNA: TGTGCCAGCAGTTACTCGGGGCGGGAGGGCCTCAAGTTCTTC

clone size: few
V gene: TRBV7-9
J gene: TRBJ2-3
D gene: .
CDR3 protein: CASSLGGASADTQYF
CDR3 DNA: TGTGCCAGCAGCTTAGGGGGCGCTAGCGCGGATACGCAGTATTTT

clone size: few
V gene: TRBV2
J gene: TRBJ2-7
D gene: .
CDR3 protein: CASSRAGVQYF
CDR3 DNA: TGTGCCAGCAGTCGAGCAGGGGTGCAGTACTTC

clone size: .
V gene: TRBV9
J gene: TRBJ2-5
D gene: .
CDR3 protein: CASSTRWSQTQYF
CDR3 DNA: TGTGCCAGCAGCACCCGTTGGAGCCAGACCCAGTACTTC

clone size: .
V gene: TRBV6-5
J gene: TRBJ2-7
D gene: .
CDR3 protein: CASSYYRVGGYEQYF
CDR3 DNA: TGTGCCAGCAGTTACTACAGGGTAGGTGGCTACGAGCAGTACTTC

clone size: .
V gene: TRBV7-8
J gene: TRBJ2-5
D gene: TRBD2
CDR3 protein: CASSPWGREGETQYF
CDR3 DNA: TGTGCCAGCAGCCCATGGGGGCGGGAGGGCGAGACCCAGTACTTC

clone size: few
V gene: TRBV30
J gene: TRBJ1-4
D gene: .
CDR3 protein: CAWSFGTQGNEKLFF
CDR3 DNA: TGTGCCTGGAGTTTCGGGACTCAGGGTAATGAAAAACTGTTTTTT

clone size: .
V gene: TRBV5-1
J gene: TRBJ2-1
D gene: TRBD1
CDR3 protein: CASSSAPGTGTNEQFF
CDR3 DNA: TGCGCCAGCAGCTCTGCGCCGGGGACAGGGACTAATGAGCAGTTCTTC

clone size: few
V gene: TRBV28
J gene: TRBJ1-2
D gene: TRBD1
CDR3 protein: CASSPPGQGYYGYTF
CDR3 DNA: TGTGCCAGCAGTCCCCCCGGACAGGGGTACTATGGCTACACCTTC

clone size: .
V gene: TRBV30
J gene: TRBJ2-7
D gene: .
CDR3 protein: CAWRQVGPSYEQYF
CDR3 DNA: TGTGCCTGGCGACAGGTTGGGCCATCCTACGAGCAGTACTTC

clone size: few
V gene: TRBV18
J gene: TRBJ1-1
D gene: TRBD1
CDR3 protein: CASSLPGQALGTEAFF
CDR3 DNA: TGTGCCAGCTCGCTTCCGGGACAGGCGCTGGGCACTGAAGCTTTCTTT

clone size: few
V gene: TRBV18
J gene: TRBJ2-1
D gene: TRBD2
CDR3 protein: CASSAGLAGLNEQFF
CDR3 DNA: TGTGCCAGCTCAGCGGGACTAGCGGGGCTGAATGAGCAGTTCTTC

clone size: few
V gene: TRBV6-5
J gene: TRBJ1-2
D gene: TRBD1
CDR3 protein: CASSYSSTGGGYTF
CDR3 DNA: TGTGCCAGCAGTTACTCATCGACAGGGGGTGGCTACACCTTC

clone size: .
V gene: TRBV5-4
J gene: TRBJ1-1
D gene: TRBD1
CDR3 protein: CASSKGQGTGMNTEAFF
CDR3 DNA: TGTGCCAGCAGCAAGGGACAGGGGACGGGCATGAACACTGAAGCTTTCTTT

clone size: few
V gene: TRBV11-2
J gene: TRBJ2-3
D gene: .
CDR3 protein: CASSTSTDTQYF
CDR3 DNA: TGTGCCAGCAGCACAAGCACAGATACGCAGTATTTT

clone size: few
V gene: TRBV5-4
J gene: TRBJ2-1
D gene: TRBD2
CDR3 protein: CASSLLLAGRVDEQFF
CDR3 DNA: TGTGCCAGCAGCTTGCTACTAGCGGGGAGGGTTGATGAGCAGTTCTTC

clone size: few
V gene: TRBV7-3
J gene: TRBJ2-1
D gene: .
CDR3 protein: CASSLGGSKNEQFF
CDR3 DNA: TGTGCCAGCAGCTTAGGGGGCAGTAAGAATGAGCAGTTCTTC

clone size: .
V gene: TRBV19
J gene: TRBJ2-5
D gene: .
CDR3 protein: CASSIWSSPRDEETQYF
CDR3 DNA: TGTGCCAGTAGTATATGGTCTAGCCCTAGAGATGAAGAGACCCAGTACTTC

clone size: .
V gene: TRBV10-3
J gene: TRBJ1-1
D gene: TRBD1
CDR3 protein: CAISEGGQGGTEAFF
CDR3 DNA: TGTGCCATCAGTGAGGGGGGACAGGGTGGGACTGAAGCTTTCTTT

clone size: .
V gene: TRBV9
J gene: TRBJ2-2
D gene: TRBD2
CDR3 protein: CASSVSSGISTGELFF
CDR3 DNA: TGTGCCAGCAGCGTATCTAGCGGGATCAGCACCGGGGAGCTGTTTTTT

clone size: few
V gene: TRBV28
J gene: TRBJ2-3
D gene: .
CDR3 protein: CASSRGSSGADTQYF
CDR3 DNA: TGTGCCAGCAGCCGAGGGTCTTCGGGGGCAGATACGCAGTATTTT

clone size: few
V gene: TRBV29-1
J gene: TRBJ1-1
D gene: .
CDR3 protein: CSVRDILRNTEAFF
CDR3 DNA: TGCAGCGTTCGGGACATCCTAAGGAACACTGAAGCTTTCTTT